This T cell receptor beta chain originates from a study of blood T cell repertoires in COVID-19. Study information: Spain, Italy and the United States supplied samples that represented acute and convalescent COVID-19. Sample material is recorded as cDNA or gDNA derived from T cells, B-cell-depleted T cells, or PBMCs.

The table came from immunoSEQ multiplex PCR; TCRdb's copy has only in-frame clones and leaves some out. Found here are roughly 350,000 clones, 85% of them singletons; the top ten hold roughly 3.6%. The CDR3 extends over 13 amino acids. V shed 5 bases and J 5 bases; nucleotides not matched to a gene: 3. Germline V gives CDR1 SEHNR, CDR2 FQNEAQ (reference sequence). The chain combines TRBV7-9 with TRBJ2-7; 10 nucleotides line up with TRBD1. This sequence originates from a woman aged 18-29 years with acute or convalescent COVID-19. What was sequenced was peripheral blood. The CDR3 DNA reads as TGTGCCAGCAGCCGGACAGGGGGGGACGAGCAGTACTTC. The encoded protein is CASSRTGGDEQYF.